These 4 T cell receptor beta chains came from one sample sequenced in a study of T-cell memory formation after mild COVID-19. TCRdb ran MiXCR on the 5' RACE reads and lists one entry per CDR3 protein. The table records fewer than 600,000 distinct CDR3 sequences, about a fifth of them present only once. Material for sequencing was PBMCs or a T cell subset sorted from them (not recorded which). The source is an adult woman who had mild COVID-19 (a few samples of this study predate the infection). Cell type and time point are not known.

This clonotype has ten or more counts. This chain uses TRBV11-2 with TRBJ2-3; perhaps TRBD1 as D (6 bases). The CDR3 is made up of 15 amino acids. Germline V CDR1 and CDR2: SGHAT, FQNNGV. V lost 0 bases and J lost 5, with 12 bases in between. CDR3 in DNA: TGTGCCAGCAGCTTAGAAGGTACAGGGAGAGATACGCAGTATTTT. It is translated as CASSLEGTGRDTQYF. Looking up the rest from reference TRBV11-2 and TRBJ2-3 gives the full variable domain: EAGVAQSPRYKIIEKRQSVAFWCNPISGHATLYWYQQILGQGPKLLIQFQNNGVVDDSQLPKDRFSAERLKGVDSTLKIQPAKLEDSAVYLCASSLEGTGRDTQYFGPGTRLTVL.

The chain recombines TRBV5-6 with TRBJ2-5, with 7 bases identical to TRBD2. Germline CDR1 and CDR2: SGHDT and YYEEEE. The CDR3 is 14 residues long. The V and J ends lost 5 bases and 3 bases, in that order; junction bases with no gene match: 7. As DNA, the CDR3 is TGTGCCAGCAGAAAGCGGGGAGGGGAAGAGACCCAGTACTTC. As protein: CASRKRGGEETQYF.

In nucleotides, the CDR3 is TGCGCCAGCAGCCAAGGAATACAGGCCTCCTACAATGAGCAGTTCTTC. This encodes CASSQGIQASYNEQFF. This chain connects TRBV4-1 to TRBJ2-1; TRBD1 is a possible D gene (5 bases). The CDR3 is 16 amino acids. The V gene's germline CDR1 is MGHRA and CDR2 YSYEKL. V lost 1 base, J lost 0 bases, and 10 bases lay in between.

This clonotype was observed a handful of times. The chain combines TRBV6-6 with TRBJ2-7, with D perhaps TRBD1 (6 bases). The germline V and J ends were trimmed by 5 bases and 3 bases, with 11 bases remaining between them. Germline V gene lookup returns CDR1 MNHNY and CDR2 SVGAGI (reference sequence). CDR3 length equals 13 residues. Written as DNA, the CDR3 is TGTGCCAGCAGTATCGACAGGCTCTACGAGCAGTACTTC. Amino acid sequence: CASSIDRLYEQYF.